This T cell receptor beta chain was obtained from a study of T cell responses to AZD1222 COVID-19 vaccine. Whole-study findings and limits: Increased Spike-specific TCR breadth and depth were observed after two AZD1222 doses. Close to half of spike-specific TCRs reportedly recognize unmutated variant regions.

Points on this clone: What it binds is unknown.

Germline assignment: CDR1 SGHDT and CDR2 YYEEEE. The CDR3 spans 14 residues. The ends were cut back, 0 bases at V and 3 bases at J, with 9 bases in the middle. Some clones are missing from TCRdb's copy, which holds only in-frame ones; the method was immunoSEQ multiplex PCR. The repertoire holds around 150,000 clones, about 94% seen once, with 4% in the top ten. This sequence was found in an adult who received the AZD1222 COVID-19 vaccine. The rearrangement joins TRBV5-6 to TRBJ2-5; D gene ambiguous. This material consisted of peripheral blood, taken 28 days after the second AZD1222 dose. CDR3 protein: CASSLAFREETQYF. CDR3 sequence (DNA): TGTGCCAGCAGCTTGGCTTTTAGAGAAGAGACCCAGTACTTC.